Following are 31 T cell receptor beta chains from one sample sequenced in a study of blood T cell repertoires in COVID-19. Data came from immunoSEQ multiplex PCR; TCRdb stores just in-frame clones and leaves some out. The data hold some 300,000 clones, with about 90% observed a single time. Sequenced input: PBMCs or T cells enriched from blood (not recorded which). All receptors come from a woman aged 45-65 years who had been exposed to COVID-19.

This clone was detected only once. The CDR3: CASSESGGDVYGYTF. For the CDR3, the DNA is TGTGCCAGCAGTGAGTCAGGGGGCGATGTCTATGGCTACACCTTC. The V and J genes are TRBV6-1 and TRBJ1-2; TRBD1 matches 8 bases. Germline CDR1 is MNHNS and CDR2 is SASEGT. V lost 3 bases to trimming and J lost 4 bases; unmatched junction nucleotides: 7. This CDR3 contains 15 residues.

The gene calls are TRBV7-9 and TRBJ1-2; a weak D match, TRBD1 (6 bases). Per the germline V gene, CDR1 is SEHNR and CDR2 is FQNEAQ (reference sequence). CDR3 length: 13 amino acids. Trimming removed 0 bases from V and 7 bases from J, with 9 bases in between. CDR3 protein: CASSLAQQGGYTF. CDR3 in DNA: TGTGCCAGCAGCTTAGCTCAACAGGGTGGCTACACCTTC.

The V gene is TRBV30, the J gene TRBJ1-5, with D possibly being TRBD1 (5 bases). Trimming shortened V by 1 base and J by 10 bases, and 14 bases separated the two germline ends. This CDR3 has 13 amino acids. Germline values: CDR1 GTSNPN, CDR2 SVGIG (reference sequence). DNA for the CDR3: TGTGCCTGGAGTGAGGAGGGGCCCCCTCCCCAGCATTTT. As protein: CAWSEEGPPPQHF. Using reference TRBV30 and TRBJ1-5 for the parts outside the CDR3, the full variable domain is SQTIHQWPATLVQPVGSPLSLECTVEGTSNPNLYWYRQAAGRGLQLLFYSVGIGQISSEVPQNLSASRPQDRQFILSSKKLLLSDSGFYLCAWSEEGPPPQHFGDGTRLSIL.

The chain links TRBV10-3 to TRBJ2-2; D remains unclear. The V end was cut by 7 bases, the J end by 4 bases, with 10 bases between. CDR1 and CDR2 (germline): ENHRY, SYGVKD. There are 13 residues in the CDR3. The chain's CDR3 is CAIKPTPTGELFF. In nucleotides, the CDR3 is TGTGCCATCAAACCCACACCCACCGGGGAGCTGTTTTTT.

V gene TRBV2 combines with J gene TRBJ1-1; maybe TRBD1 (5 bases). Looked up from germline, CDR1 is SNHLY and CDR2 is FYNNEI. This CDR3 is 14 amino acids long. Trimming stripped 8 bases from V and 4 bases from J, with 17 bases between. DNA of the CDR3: TGTGCCAGCCTTGGGGGGGATGTGGGCACTGAAGCTTTCTTT. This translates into CASLGGDVGTEAFF.

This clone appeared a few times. Written as DNA, the CDR3 is TGCGCCAGCAGCGTACAGGGGGCTATAGCGGACACTGAAGCTTTCTTT. Residues: CASSVQGAIADTEAFF. The V and J genes are TRBV5-1 and TRBJ1-1; 9 nucleotides match TRBD1. The CDR3 runs to 16 residues. V shed 4 bases and J 3 bases; nucleotides not matched to a gene: 10. Looked up from germline, CDR1 is SGHRS and CDR2 is YFSETQ.

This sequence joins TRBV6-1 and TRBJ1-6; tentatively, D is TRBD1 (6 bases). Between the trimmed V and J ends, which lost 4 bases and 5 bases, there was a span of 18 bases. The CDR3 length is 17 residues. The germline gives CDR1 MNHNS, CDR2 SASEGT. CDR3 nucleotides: TGTGCCAGCAGTGTATACAGGGCCGAATTGAATAATTCACCCCTCCACTTT. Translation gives CASSVYRAELNNSPLHF.

CDR3 loop: CASSLDRSGELFF. The CDR3 DNA reads TGCGCCAGCAGCTTGGACAGGTCCGGGGAGCTGTTTTTT. The chain employs TRBV5-1 and TRBJ2-2, with a weak D call TRBD1 (5 bases). The CDR3 runs to 13 residues. Germline V gene data show CDR1 as SGHRS and CDR2 as YFSETQ. V lost 0 bases and J 6 bases, leaving 6 bases between the germline ends.

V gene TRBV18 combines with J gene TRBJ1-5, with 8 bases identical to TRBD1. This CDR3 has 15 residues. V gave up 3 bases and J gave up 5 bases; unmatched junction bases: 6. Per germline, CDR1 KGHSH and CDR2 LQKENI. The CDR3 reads CASSPRDRLDQPQHF. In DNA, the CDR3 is TGTGCCAGCTCACCCCGGGACAGGTTAGATCAGCCCCAGCATTTT. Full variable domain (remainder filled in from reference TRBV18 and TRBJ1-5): NAGVMQNPRHLVRRRGQEARLRCSPMKGHSHVYWYRQLPEEGLKFMVYLQKENIIDESGMPKERFSAEFPKEGPSILRIQQVVRGDSAAYFCASSPRDRLDQPQHFGDGTRLSIL.

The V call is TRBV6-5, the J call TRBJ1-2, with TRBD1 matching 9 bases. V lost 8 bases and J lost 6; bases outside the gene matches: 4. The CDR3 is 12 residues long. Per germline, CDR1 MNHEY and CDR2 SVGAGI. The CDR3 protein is CASSDRGHGYTF. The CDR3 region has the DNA TGTGCCAGCTCGGACAGGGGCCATGGCTACACCTTC.

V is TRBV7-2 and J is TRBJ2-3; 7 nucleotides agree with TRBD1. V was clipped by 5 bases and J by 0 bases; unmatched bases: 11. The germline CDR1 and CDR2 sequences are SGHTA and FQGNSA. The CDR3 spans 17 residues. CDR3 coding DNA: TGTGCCAGCAGCGCCAGACAGGGTATTTCTAGCACAGATACGCAGTATTTT. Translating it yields CASSARQGISSTDTQYF.

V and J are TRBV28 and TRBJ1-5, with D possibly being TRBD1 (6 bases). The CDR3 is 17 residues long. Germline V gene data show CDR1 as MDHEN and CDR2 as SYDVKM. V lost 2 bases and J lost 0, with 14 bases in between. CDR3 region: CASSLGQGRNSNQPQHF. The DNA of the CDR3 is TGTGCCAGCAGTTTAGGGCAGGGGCGGAATAGCAATCAGCCCCAGCATTTT.

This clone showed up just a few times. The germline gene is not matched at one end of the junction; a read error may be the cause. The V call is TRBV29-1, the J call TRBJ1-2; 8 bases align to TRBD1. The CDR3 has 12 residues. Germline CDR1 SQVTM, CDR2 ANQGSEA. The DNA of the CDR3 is TGCAGCGTGGAAGAGGGGACAGGCGGCTACACCTTC. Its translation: CSVEEGTGGYTF.

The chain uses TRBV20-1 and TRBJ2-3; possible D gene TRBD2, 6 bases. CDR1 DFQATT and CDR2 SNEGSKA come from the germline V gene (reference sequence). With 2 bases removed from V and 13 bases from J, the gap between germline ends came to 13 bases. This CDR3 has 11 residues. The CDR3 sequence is CSARSGPTEYF. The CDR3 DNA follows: TGCAGTGCTAGAAGCGGGCCAACGGAGTATTTT.

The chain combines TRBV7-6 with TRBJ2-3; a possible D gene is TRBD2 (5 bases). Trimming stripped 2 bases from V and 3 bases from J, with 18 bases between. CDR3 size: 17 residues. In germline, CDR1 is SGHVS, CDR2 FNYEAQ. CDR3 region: CASSLYPRGNRTDTQYF. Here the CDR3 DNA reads TGTGCCAGCAGCTTATATCCCCGGGGAAATAGGACAGATACGCAGTATTTT.

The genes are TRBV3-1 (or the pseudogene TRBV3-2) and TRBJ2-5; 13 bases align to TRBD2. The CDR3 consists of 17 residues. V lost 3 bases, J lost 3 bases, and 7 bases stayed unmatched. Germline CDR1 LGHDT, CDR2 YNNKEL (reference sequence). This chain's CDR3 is CASSHPWTSGGEETQYF. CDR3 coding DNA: TGTGCCAGCAGCCACCCCTGGACTAGCGGGGGTGAAGAGACCCAGTACTTC.

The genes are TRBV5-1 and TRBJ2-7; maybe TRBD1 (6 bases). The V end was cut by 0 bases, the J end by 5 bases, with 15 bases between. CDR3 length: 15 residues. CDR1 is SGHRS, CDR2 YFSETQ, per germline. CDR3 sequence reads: CASSLERRGRDEQYF. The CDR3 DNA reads TGCGCCAGCAGCTTGGAGCGCAGGGGCAGGGACGAGCAGTACTTC. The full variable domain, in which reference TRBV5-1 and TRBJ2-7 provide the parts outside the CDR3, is KAGVTQTPRYLIKTRGQQVTLSCSPISGHRSVSWYQQTPGQGLQFLFEYFSETQRNKGNFPGRFSGRQFSNSRSEMNVSTLELGDSALYLCASSLERRGRDEQYFGPGTRLTVT.

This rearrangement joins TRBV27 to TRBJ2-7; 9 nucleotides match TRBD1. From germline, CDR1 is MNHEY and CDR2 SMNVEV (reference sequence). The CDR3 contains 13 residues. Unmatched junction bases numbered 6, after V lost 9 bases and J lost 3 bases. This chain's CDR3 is CARSGQGSYEQYF. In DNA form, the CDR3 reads TGTGCCAGATCGGGACAGGGAAGCTACGAGCAGTACTTC.

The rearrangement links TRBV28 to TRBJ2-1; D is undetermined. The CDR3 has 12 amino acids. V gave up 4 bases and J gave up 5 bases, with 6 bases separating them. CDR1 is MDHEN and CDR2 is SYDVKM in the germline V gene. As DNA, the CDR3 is TGTGCCAGCAGTTCCACTGACAATGAGCAGTTCTTC. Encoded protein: CASSSTDNEQFF.

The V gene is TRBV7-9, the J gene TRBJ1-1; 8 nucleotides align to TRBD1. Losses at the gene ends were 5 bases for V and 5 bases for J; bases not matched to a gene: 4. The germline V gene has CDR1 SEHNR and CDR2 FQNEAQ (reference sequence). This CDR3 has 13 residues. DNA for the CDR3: TGTGCCAGCAGCCAGGACAGGGCAACTGAAGCTTTCTTT. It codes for CASSQDRATEAFF. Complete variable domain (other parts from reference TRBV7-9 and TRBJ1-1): DTGVSQNPRHKITKRGQNVTFRCDPISEHNRLYWYRQTLGQGPEFLTYFQNEAQLEKSRLLSDRFSAERPKGSFSTLEIQRTEQGDSAMYLCASSQDRATEAFFGQGTRLTVV.

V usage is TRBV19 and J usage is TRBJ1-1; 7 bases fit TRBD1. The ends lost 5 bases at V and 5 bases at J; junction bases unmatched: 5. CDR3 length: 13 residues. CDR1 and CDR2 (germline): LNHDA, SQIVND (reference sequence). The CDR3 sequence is CASSLTGVTEAFF. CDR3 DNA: TGTGCCAGTAGTCTAACAGGGGTTACTGAAGCTTTCTTT.

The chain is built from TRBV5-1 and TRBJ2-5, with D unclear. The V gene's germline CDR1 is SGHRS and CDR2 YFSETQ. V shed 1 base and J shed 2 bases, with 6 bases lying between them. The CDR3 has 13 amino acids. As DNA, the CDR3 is TGCGCCAGCAGCTTGAAGCCTCAAGAGACCCAGTACTTC. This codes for CASSLKPQETQYF.

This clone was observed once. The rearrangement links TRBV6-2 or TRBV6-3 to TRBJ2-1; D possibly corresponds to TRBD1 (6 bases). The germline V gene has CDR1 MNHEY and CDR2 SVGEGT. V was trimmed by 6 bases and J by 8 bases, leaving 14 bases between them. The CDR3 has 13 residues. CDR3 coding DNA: TGTGCCAGCAGCCTTACGACAGGCGATGAGCAGTTCTTC. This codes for CASSLTTGDEQFF.

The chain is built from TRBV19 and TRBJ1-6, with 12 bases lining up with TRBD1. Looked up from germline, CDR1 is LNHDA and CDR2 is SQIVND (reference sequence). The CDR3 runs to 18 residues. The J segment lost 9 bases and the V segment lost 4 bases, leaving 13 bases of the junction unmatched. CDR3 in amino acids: CASSKFRGQGANLSPLHF. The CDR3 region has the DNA TGTGCCAGTAGTAAATTTCGGGGACAGGGGGCAAATCTTTCACCCCTCCACTTT.

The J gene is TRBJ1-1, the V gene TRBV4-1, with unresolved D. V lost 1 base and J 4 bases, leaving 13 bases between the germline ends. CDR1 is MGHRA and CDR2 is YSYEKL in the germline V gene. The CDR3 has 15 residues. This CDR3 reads CASSQALGQATEAFF. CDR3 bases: TGCGCCAGCAGCCAAGCGCTGGGCCAGGCCACTGAAGCTTTCTTT.

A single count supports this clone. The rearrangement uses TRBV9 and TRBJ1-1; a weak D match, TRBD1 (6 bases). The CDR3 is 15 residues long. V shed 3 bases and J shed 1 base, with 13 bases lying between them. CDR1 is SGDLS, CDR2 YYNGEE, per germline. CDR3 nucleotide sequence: TGTGCCAGCAGCGCGAGACAGGCCGCGAACACTGAAGCTTTCTTT. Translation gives CASSARQAANTEAFF.

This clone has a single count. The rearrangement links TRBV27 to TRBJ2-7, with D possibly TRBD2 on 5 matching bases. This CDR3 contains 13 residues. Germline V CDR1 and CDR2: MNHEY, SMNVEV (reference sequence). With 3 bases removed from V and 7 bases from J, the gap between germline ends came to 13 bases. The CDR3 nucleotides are TGTGCCAGCAGTTTCGGGGATCGAGCAGAGCAGTACTTC. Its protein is CASSFGDRAEQYF.

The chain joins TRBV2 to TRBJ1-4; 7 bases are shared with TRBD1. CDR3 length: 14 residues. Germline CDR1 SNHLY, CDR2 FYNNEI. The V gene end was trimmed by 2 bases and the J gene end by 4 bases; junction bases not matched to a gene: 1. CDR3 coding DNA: TGTGCCAGCAGTGAACAGGGGGGTAATGAAAAACTGTTTTTT. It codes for CASSEQGGNEKLFF.

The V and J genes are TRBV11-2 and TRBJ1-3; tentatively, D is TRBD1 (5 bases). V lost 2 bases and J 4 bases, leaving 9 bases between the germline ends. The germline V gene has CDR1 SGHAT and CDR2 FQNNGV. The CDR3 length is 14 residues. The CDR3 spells CASSLRAGGNTIYF. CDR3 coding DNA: TGTGCCAGCAGCTTAAGAGCAGGGGGAAACACCATATATTTT.

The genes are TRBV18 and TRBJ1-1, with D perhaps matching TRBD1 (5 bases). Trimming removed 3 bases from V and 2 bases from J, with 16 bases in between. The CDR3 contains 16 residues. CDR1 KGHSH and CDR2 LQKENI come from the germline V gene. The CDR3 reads CASSPSGGGPNTEAFF. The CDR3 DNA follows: TGTGCCAGCTCACCGTCGGGGGGTGGGCCCAACACTGAAGCTTTCTTT. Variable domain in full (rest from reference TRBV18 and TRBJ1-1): NAGVMQNPRHLVRRRGQEARLRCSPMKGHSHVYWYRQLPEEGLKFMVYLQKENIIDESGMPKERFSAEFPKEGPSILRIQQVVRGDSAAYFCASSPSGGGPNTEAFFGQGTRLTVV.

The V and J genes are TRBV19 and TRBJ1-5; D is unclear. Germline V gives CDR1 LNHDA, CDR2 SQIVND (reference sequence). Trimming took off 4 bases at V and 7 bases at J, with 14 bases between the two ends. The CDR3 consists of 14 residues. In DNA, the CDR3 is TGTGCCAGTAGTAGGGTGGTAGGGAGCCAGCCCCAGCATTTT. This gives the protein CASSRVVGSQPQHF.